This is a list of T cell receptor beta chains from one sample in a study of cytomegalovirus exposure and HLA in healthy donors. Sequencing used immunoSEQ multiplex PCR; TCRdb keeps in-frame clones, though not all of them. The sample holds over 150,000 clones, about 76% seen once. The sequenced material came from PBMCs. These receptors were taken from a woman aged 18-29 years in good health and CMV-seropositive. CDR3s include the opening cysteine and the closing phenylalanine or tryptophan. A D gene is named only where the DNA matches it firmly. Not all rows give a size; the values are once, few, many and, for expanded clones, a class.

>TRBJ2-2|TRBD1|.|TRBV9
TGTGCCAGCAGCGTACCCAGAACAGGGGGCACCCCCGGGGAGCTGTTTTTT
CASSVPRTGGTPGELFF
>TRBJ2-3|TRBD2|.|TRBV11-2
TGTGCCAGCATCCCCCTCCCAACTAGCGGGGCCCTCACAGATACGCAGTATTTT
CASIPLPTSGALTDTQYF
>TRBJ1-2|TRBD1|.|TRBV7-2
TGTGCCAGCAGCCAACTTAGGGGGCGCTACACCTTC
CASSQLRGRYTF
>TRBJ1-4|.|.|TRBV5-5
TGTGCCAGCAGCTTGGGGGCTCGTTCAACTAATGAAAAACTGTTTTTT
CASSLGARSTNEKLFF
>TRBJ1-1|.|.|TRBV6-5
TGTGCCAGCAGTTACTCTGGGTGGGGCCGGTTCTCCGAAGCTTTCTTT
CASSYSGWGRFSEAFF
>TRBJ2-1|.|.|TRBV28
TGTGCCAGCACTCCCGGCGGACAGTACAATGAGCAGTTCTTC
CASTPGGQYNEQFF
>TRBJ2-2|.|.|TRBV28
TGTGCCAGCAGTTTATCAGGGCCCGGGGAGCTGTTTTTT
CASSLSGPGELFF
>TRBJ1-1|.|few|TRBV6-5
TGTGCCAGCAGTTACTCGTGGCAGGGTAACACTGAAGCTTTCTTT
CASSYSWQGNTEAFF
>TRBJ2-2|.|.|TRBV11-2
TGTGCCAGCAGCTTAGATGCGGGGGCGGGCACCGGGGAGCTGTTTTTT
CASSLDAGAGTGELFF
>TRBJ2-1|.|few|TRBV18
TGTGCCAGCTCACCGACACCCTCCTACAATGAGCAGTTCTTC
CASSPTPSYNEQFF
>TRBJ1-2|TRBD1|.|TRBV10-3
TGTGCCACCTGGGGGACAGGGGTTAGTGGCTACACCTTC
CATWGTGVSGYTF
>TRBJ2-1|TRBD1|.|TRBV30
TGTGCCTGGACTCCAGGGGGCCTTGTTTACAATGAGCAGTTCTTC
CAWTPGGLVYNEQFF
>TRBJ1-1|.|.|TRBV6-1
TGTGCCAGCAGTGAAGCGGGGCTGAACACTGAAGCTTTCTTT
CASSEAGLNTEAFF
>TRBJ1-1|.|.|TRBV9
TGTGCCAGCAGCGTAGCAGGCAACACTGAAGCTTTCTTT
CASSVAGNTEAFF
>TRBJ2-2|.|.|TRBV18
TGTGCCAGCTCACCCGACAGGACCACCGGGGAGCTGTTTTTT
CASSPDRTTGELFF
>TRBJ2-7|.|.|TRBV6-6
TGTGCCAGCACCGAAAGTGGGCAGCACTACGAGCAGTACTTC
CASTESGQHYEQYF
>TRBJ1-1|TRBD1|.|TRBV5-1
TGCGCCAGCAGCTTCTTGAACAGGGGGGACACTGAAGCTTTCTTT
CASSFLNRGDTEAFF
>TRBJ2-7|.|few|TRBV18
TGTGCCAGCTCACCCGGAGTCTACCGGCCAGACGAGCAGTACTTC
CASSPGVYRPDEQYF
>TRBJ1-2|TRBD1|.|TRBV19
TGTGCCAGTAGTGGACAGGGGAATGGCTACACCTTC
CASSGQGNGYTF
>TRBJ2-5|.|once|TRBV5-1
TGCGCCAGCCAAGGACAGCTAAAGTACTTC
CASQGQLKYF
>TRBJ2-1|TRBD1|.|TRBV10-3
TGTGCCATCAGGGACAGGGCCTACAATGAGCAGTTCTTC
CAIRDRAYNEQFF
>TRBJ1-3|.|.|TRBV7-9
TGTGCCAGCAGCTTAGATCTCGAGTCGGCAGGGGCGGTCTATTTT
CASSLDLESAGAVYF
>TRBJ2-7|TRBD1|.|TRBV5-6
TGTGCCAGCAGCTCCGACCCGGGACAGGGCGCCTACGAGCAGTACTTC
CASSSDPGQGAYEQYF
>TRBJ1-5|.|.|TRBV6-1
TGTGCCAGCAGTGAAGCCGGGGGGGCGTTAGGCAATCAGCCCCAGCATTTT
CASSEAGGALGNQPQHF
>TRBJ2-3|TRBD2|few|TRBV9
TGTGCCAGCACCTCGGTAGCGGGGCTCACAGATACGCAGTATTTT
CASTSVAGLTDTQYF
>TRBJ1-1|.|.|TRBV7-2
TGTGCCAGCAGCTTATATAGAGGGTCGGCTTTCTTT
CASSLYRGSAFF
>TRBJ2-2|TRBD1|.|TRBV5-6
TGTGCCAGCAGCTTCACAGGGGTAGGGGAGCTGTTTTTT
CASSFTGVGELFF
>TRBJ2-7|TRBD1|.|TRBV18
TGTGCCAGCTCACCAGACCAGGGGGCGCTTGAGCAGTACTTC
CASSPDQGALEQYF
>TRBJ2-3|.|.|TRBV11-3
TGTGCCAGCAGCCCCGGAGGAACCACAGATACGCAGTATTTT
CASSPGGTTDTQYF
>TRBJ2-3|TRBD2|.|TRBV5-4
TGTGCCAGCAGCTTTGGGCGGGGGGCGGGTACAGATACGCAGTATTTT
CASSFGRGAGTDTQYF
>TRBJ1-2|.|.|TRBV13
TGTGCCAGCAGCCTCAGAGGGGGGGCGGATGGCTACACCTTC
CASSLRGGADGYTF
>TRBJ1-5|.|few|TRBV30
TGTGCCTGGAGTGGGACAGCCGGAAGCAATCAGCCCCAGCATTTT
CAWSGTAGSNQPQHF
>TRBJ1-5|TRBD1|.|TRBV28
TGTGCCAGCAACCCAGGGGGCGTTCAGCCCCAGCATTTT
CASNPGGVQPQHF
>TRBJ2-5|TRBD1|once|TRBV5-1
TGCGCCAGCAGCACTAGGACAGGTGGACAAGAGACCCAGTACTTC
CASSTRTGGQETQYF
>TRBJ2-7|.|.|TRBV5-1
TGCGCCAGCAGCTATAATTTCCTTTTCTCCTACGAGCAGTACTTC
CASSYNFLFSYEQYF
>TRBJ2-7|.|.|TRBV18
TGTGCCAGCTCCTCATCAGCGGAATACGAGCAGTACTTC
CASSSSAEYEQYF
>TRBJ1-1|.|.|TRBV19
TGTGCCAGTTTGGGCGGGGTGGCCATGAACACTGAAGCTTTCTTT
CASLGGVAMNTEAFF
>TRBJ2-7|TRBD1|.|TRBV6-1
TGTGCCAGCAGGGAAGGGGACAGGGGGTCCTACGAGCAGTACTTC
CASREGDRGSYEQYF
>TRBJ2-1|.|.|TRBV6-6
TGTGCCAGCAGTTACTCCCGACAGAAACAAAACAATGAGCAGTTCTTC
CASSYSRQKQNNEQFF
>TRBJ2-3|.|.|TRBV27
TGTGCCACCCAGGGGGGTAGCACAGATACGCAGTATTTT
CATQGGSTDTQYF